The rows below give T cell receptor beta chains drawn from one sample of a study of siplizumab effects on memory and regulatory T cells. Sequencing was performed with immunoSEQ multiplex PCR; in TCRdb, only in-frame clones are kept and a portion is missing. Among tens of thousands of clones, roughly 97% were seen once, and the ten largest hold about 0.1%. Sequencing input: naive CD8+ T cells sorted from blood. The receptors were gathered from a human donor in good health. The CDR3 runs from the conserved cysteine through the conserved F or W. The order of the fields is CDR3 protein, V gene.

CDR3: CASSLNSVFSGEGEQYF
V: TRBV7-2

CDR3: CASSSTGLGNTIYF
V: TRBV13

CDR3: CASSLSISSTDTQYF
V: TRBV27

CDR3: CASSSGGAYNEQFF
V: TRBV28

CDR3: CASSEAEGGRGIQYF
V: TRBV2

CDR3: CASSLGQALGASTDTQYF
V: TRBV5-1

CDR3: CASRKTGTETQYF
V: TRBV11-3

CDR3: CASSYGDRAYNEQFF
V: TRBV6-5

CDR3: CASSLPGPSYEQYF
V: TRBV7-9

CDR3: CASSQLQGDTNEQFF
V: TRBV4-3

CDR3: CASSPGQLNQPQHF
V: TRBV5-5

CDR3: CASSYGDSGYGYTF
V: TRBV6-5

CDR3: CASSQARGAGELFF
V: TRBV4-3

CDR3: CASSLYPDAGGYTF
V: TRBV5-4

CDR3: CASSLLTVGTGNTIYF
V: TRBV6-5

CDR3: CASGHTDTQYF
V: TRBV12-5

CDR3: CASSAQGKTEQFF
V: TRBV19

CDR3: CASSLESFTDTQYF
V: TRBV5-4

CDR3: CASSASQWSSYNEQFF
V: TRBV7-9

CDR3: CASSQDGAPGGTEAFF
V: TRBV4-3

CDR3: CASSLIAGTGAYEQYF
V: TRBV28

CDR3: CASRVTANSPLHF
V: TRBV28

CDR3: CASSEAPGVGYGYTF
V: TRBV6-1

CDR3: CAISQGAYNEQFF
V: TRBV10-3

CDR3: CASEERAGGLGETQYF
V: TRBV9